This T cell receptor (beta chain) was sequenced for a study of blood T cells in healthy people across ages. Findings and caveats of the study: Compared with aged donors, long-lived donors showed fewer expanded clones, suggesting selection.

About 9.9 milliliters of peripheral blood were drawn from each donor. With respect to this clonotype: Its antigen is unknown.

Through a sample-barcoded 5' primer and a J-beta primer mix, a second PCR was run for roughly 7 to 12 cycles. TCRdb processed the 5' RACE reads anew with MiXCR; each CDR3 protein has one entry. Altogether approximately 780,000 distinct CDR3 sequences are present, under 30% being singletons, with the ten largest covering about 3%. These same data were also listed under a study on T cells of mothers and their children. According to that study: Maternal samples each gave over 9 million TCR beta CDR3 reads, and child samples approximately 3 million each. The search for persistent microchimeric T cell clones detected none.

Sequencing was performed on blood. The clonotype was recovered from a boy under 18 in good health.

This CDR3 reads CASSYAMGGPQETQYF. The DNA of the CDR3 is TGTGCCAGCAGTTACGCCATGGGCGGCCCCCAAGAGACCCAGTACTTC. The chain links TRBV6-5 to TRBJ2-1; D unresolved. The DNA end favors TRBJ2-5, so the J call may be wrong. Germline lookup yields CDR1 MNHEY and CDR2 SVGAGI. The CDR3 covers 16 residues.